This T cell receptor (beta chain) came from a study of shared clonotypes between healthy human individuals. The study, taken as a whole, reports: Blood was the only sampled material, and tissue repertoires likely differ. Rarefaction gave evidence that sorted-subset sequencing remained incomplete despite large depth. Among the subsets, naive ones generally showed larger estimated richness than memory ones.

Of note for this clone: Its cognate antigen is unknown.

This table comes from immunoSEQ multiplex PCR, and its TCRdb copy is limited to in-frame clones, with some not included. Among a few million clones, around 94% were seen once, and the ten largest hold 0.14%. The specimen sequenced was naive CD4+ T cells sorted from blood. Subset given: CD45RA+ positively selected. The clonotype was recovered from a man younger than 35 in good health.

The DNA for the CDR3 is TGTGCCAGCATCCGACCCGGGACGGAATCCTACAATGAGCAGTTCTTC. Its translation: CASIRPGTESYNEQFF. J is TRBJ2-1 and V is TRBV7-2; the D call may be TRBD1 or TRBD2 (5 bases each). Germline loops: CDR1 SGHTA, CDR2 FQGNSA. CDR3 length: 16 amino acids. V was shortened by 7 bases and J by 1 base, with 17 bases between the two germline ends. Full variable domain (outside the CDR3, taken from reference TRBV7-2 and TRBJ2-1): GAGVSQSPSNKVTEKGKDVELRCDPISGHTALYWYRQSLGQGLEFLIYFQGNSAPDKSGLPSDRFSAERTGGSVSTLTIQRTQQEDSAVYLCASIRPGTESYNEQFFGPGTRLTVL.